These 26 T cell receptor beta chains share one sample of origin, sequenced in a study of blood T cell repertoires in COVID-19. Using immunoSEQ multiplex PCR, the repertoire was profiled, and TCRdb retains in-frame clones only, with some absent. The sample holds under 95,000 clones, about 90% seen once. Sequenced input: peripheral blood. The receptors were sampled from a human donor with acute or convalescent COVID-19. The donor label of this sample is uncertain.

CDR3 residues: CASSLGGTSGGASYNEQFF. In DNA, the CDR3 is TGCGCCAGCAGCTTGGGCGGGACTAGCGGGGGGGCCTCCTACAATGAGCAGTTCTTC. The V and J genes are TRBV5-1 and TRBJ2-1, with 16 bases fitting TRBD2. The CDR3 is 19 amino acids. Germline V lookup: CDR1 SGHRS, CDR2 YFSETQ. Trimming cost V 0 bases and J 0 bases; bases outside gene matches: 3.

V usage is TRBV19 and J usage is TRBJ2-1, with TRBD2 as a possible D gene (6 bases). The CDR3 covers 14 residues. Germline V lookup: CDR1 LNHDA, CDR2 SQIVND (reference sequence). V dropped 7 bases and J dropped 5 bases, with 15 bases sitting between them. Here the CDR3 DNA reads TGTGCCAGTACCATTGGAGGGGTCCACAATGAGCAGTTCTTC. It encodes CASTIGGVHNEQFF.

The J gene is TRBJ2-1, the V gene TRBV4-1; 9 bases are a match to TRBD2. The J segment lost 0 bases and the V segment lost 7 bases, leaving 4 bases of the junction unmatched. Germline CDR1 reads MGHRA; CDR2 reads YSYEKL. The CDR3 spans 15 residues. CDR3 in DNA: TGCGCCAGCAAGGCGGGGGGGAGCTCCTACAATGAGCAGTTCTTC. It yields the protein CASKAGGSSYNEQFF.

This clone came up once. V usage is TRBV18 and J usage is TRBJ1-2, with 8 bases that match TRBD1. The CDR3 has 13 residues. From germline, CDR1 is KGHSH and CDR2 LQKENI. V was clipped by 2 bases and J by 7 bases; unmatched bases: 3. CDR3 residues: CASSPGQGGGYTF. CDR3 DNA sequence: TGTGCCAGCTCACCAGGACAGGGAGGTGGCTACACCTTC.

The V call is TRBV6-5, the J call TRBJ2-5; possible D gene TRBD1, 6 bases. Germline V CDR1 and CDR2: MNHEY, SVGAGI. The CDR3 runs to 14 residues. The V gene lost 7 bases and the J gene lost 5 bases, with 17 bases spanning the gap. The CDR3 sequence is CASNAYRVGETQYF. As DNA, the CDR3 is TGTGCCAGCAACGCCTACAGGGTGGGGGAGACCCAGTACTTC.

This rearrangement joins TRBV5-1 to TRBJ2-7, with 10 bases aligning to TRBD1. V lost 3 bases and J lost 5; bases outside the gene matches: 5. This CDR3 region has 14 residues. The germline V gene encodes CDR1 SGHRS and CDR2 YFSETQ. The CDR3 coding sequence is TGCGCCAGCAGCTCAATGACAGGGGGCAACGAGCAGTACTTC. This translates into CASSSMTGGNEQYF.

This sequence joins TRBV6-5 and TRBJ1-1, with D hard to call. Germline V CDR1 and CDR2: MNHEY, SVGAGI. Trimming stripped 7 bases from V and 4 bases from J, with 13 bases between. This CDR3 contains 13 residues. The DNA of the CDR3 is TGTGCCAGCACCCGGCCTGGGAGCACTGAAGCTTTCTTT. This gives the protein CASTRPGSTEAFF.

The DNA of the CDR3 is TGTGCCAGCACCTTAGCGGGGGGGAGCTCCTACGAGCAGTACTTC. It yields the protein CASTLAGGSSYEQYF. This chain uses TRBV6-5 with TRBJ2-7; 11 positions match TRBD2. V dropped 7 bases and J dropped 0; count of bases not matched to a gene: 5. The CDR3 extends over 15 amino acids. CDR1 is MNHEY and CDR2 is SVGAGI in the germline V gene.

The chain uses TRBV11-3 and TRBJ2-2; 9 bases fit TRBD1. CDR3 length: 17 amino acids. Germline V lookup: CDR1 SGHNT, CDR2 YENEEA. The ends lost 1 base at V and 1 base at J; junction bases unmatched: 4. The CDR3 here is CASSLVRGQGNTGELFF. The DNA for the CDR3 is TGTGCCAGCAGCTTAGTGAGGGGACAGGGGAACACCGGGGAGCTGTTTTTT.

The V gene is TRBV11-2, the J gene TRBJ1-5, with TRBD1 matching 8 bases. The CDR3 extends over 17 amino acids. From germline, CDR1 is SGHAT and CDR2 FQNNGV. The V segment lost 1 base and the J segment 2 bases; nucleotides outside the gene matches: 7. The CDR3 sequence is CASSLGRAGGGNQPQHF. The CDR3 coding sequence is TGTGCCAGCAGCTTAGGTCGGGCAGGGGGCGGCAATCAGCCCCAGCATTTT.

The genes are TRBV5-4 and TRBJ1-6; D may be TRBD1 (5 bases). Trimming shortened V by 1 base and J by 7 bases, and 12 bases separated the two germline ends. The CDR3 runs 15 residues. Germline-derived CDR1 and CDR2 are SGHNT and YYREEE (reference sequence). Written as DNA, the CDR3 is TGTGCCAGCAGCTTGTACCAGCCAGGGAATTCACCCCTCCACTTT. Protein product: CASSLYQPGNSPLHF.

V is TRBV4-2 and J is TRBJ1-1; D not certain. The CDR3 has 14 amino acids. Trimming shortened V by 1 base and J by 7 bases, and 13 bases separated the two germline ends. Germline V gives CDR1 LGHNA, CDR2 YNFKEQ. For the CDR3, the DNA is TGTGCCAGCAGCCAAGTTAACAACCTCCGTGAAGCTTTCTTT. Amino acid sequence: CASSQVNNLREAFF.

V gene TRBV10-3 combines with J gene TRBJ2-5; 14 bases map to TRBD2. Trimming removed 4 bases from V and 2 bases from J; junction bases left unmatched: 6. Germline V gives CDR1 ENHRY, CDR2 SYGVKD. This CDR3 comprises 17 residues. In DNA, the CDR3 is TGTGCCATCAGTGCCGGGACTAGCGGGGGCCGACAAGAGACCCAGTACTTC. Protein product: CAISAGTSGGRQETQYF.

The J gene is TRBJ2-3, the V gene TRBV24-1; 12 nucleotides line up with TRBD2. Trimming cost V 4 bases and J 2 bases; bases outside gene matches: 6. Germline lookup yields CDR1 KGHDR and CDR2 SFDVKD. This CDR3 contains 17 residues. CDR3 sequence: CATSESGLAGTTDTQYF. The CDR3 nucleotides read TGTGCCACCAGTGAAAGCGGACTAGCGGGGACCACAGATACGCAGTATTTT.

This clone appeared a few times. The rearrangement uses TRBV6-1 and TRBJ1-5; weak D call: TRBD1 (6 bases). CDR1 and CDR2 from the germline V gene are MNHNS and SASEGT. Trimming took 3 bases from V and 6 from J, leaving 12 bases between them. The CDR3 covers 14 residues. The CDR3 spells CASSDAGAGQPQHF. The CDR3 nucleotides read TGTGCCAGCAGTGACGCGGGGGCGGGTCAGCCCCAGCATTTT.

This chain uses TRBV6-2 or TRBV6-3 with TRBJ1-2; D possibly corresponds to TRBD1 (6 bases). Trimming cost V 3 bases and J 5 bases, with 10 bases left between them. Germline CDR1 is MNHEY and CDR2 is SVGEGT. CDR3 size: 13 residues. In DNA form, the CDR3 reads TGTGCCAGCAGTTATAGACAGGCTTATGGCTACACCTTC. It yields the protein CASSYRQAYGYTF.

Only one count was recorded for this clone. V gene TRBV19 combines with J gene TRBJ2-5; TRBD2 might be the D (6 bases). Germline loops: CDR1 LNHDA, CDR2 SQIVND (reference sequence). This CDR3 is 14 amino acids long. The germline V and J ends were trimmed by 5 bases and 5 bases, with 15 bases remaining between them. This CDR3 reads CASSPDSGRETQYF. As DNA, the CDR3 is TGTGCCAGTAGTCCTGACTCAGGGAGGGAGACCCAGTACTTC.

This clone was recorded only once. The chain combines TRBV20-1 with TRBJ2-1; D is perhaps TRBD2 (7 bases). The V end was cut by 3 bases, the J end by 8 bases, with 20 bases between. This CDR3 spans 15 amino acids. The germline V gene encodes CDR1 DFQATT and CDR2 SNEGSKA (reference sequence). In DNA, the CDR3 is TGCAGTGCTAGTAGGGGACTGGCGGGGGCGTATGAGCAGTTCTTC. The encoded protein is CSASRGLAGAYEQFF.

The chain uses TRBV27 and TRBJ1-2, with a tentative D call TRBD1 (6 bases). Trimming took 2 bases from V and 1 from J, leaving 11 bases between them. From germline, CDR1 is MNHEY and CDR2 SMNVEV (reference sequence). This CDR3 is 15 amino acids long. CDR3 nucleotide sequence: TGTGCCAGCAGTTTACAGGGGCCATATAACTATGGCTACACCTTC. Protein: CASSLQGPYNYGYTF.

This chain connects TRBV28 to TRBJ2-1; 10 bases agree with TRBD1. The CDR3 is 16 residues long. CDR1 is MDHEN and CDR2 is SYDVKM in the germline V gene. Unmatched junction bases numbered 11, after V lost 6 bases and J lost 6 bases. The DNA of the CDR3 is TGTGCCAGCAGCGCGGCCGGGACAGGGGCGTTCAATGAGCAGTTCTTC. As protein: CASSAAGTGAFNEQFF.

In its sample, this clone was seen a few times. The V call is TRBV14, the J call TRBJ1-2, with 10 bases aligning to TRBD1. This CDR3 is 13 amino acids long. The germline CDR1 and CDR2 sequences are SGHDN and FVKESK. The J segment lost 6 bases and the V segment lost 6 bases, leaving 4 bases of the junction unmatched. CDR3 protein: CASRRTGGDGYTF. The CDR3 coding sequence is TGTGCCAGCAGGCGGACAGGGGGTGATGGCTACACCTTC.

The rearrangement joins TRBV5-5 to TRBJ1-2, with 7 bases lining up with TRBD1. CDR1 and CDR2 (germline): SGHKS, YYEKEE (reference sequence). This CDR3 spans 16 amino acids. J gave up 6 bases and V 1 base, and 12 bases lay outside the gene matches. CDR3 sequence reads: CASSLRSQGDLDGYTF. The DNA for the CDR3 is TGTGCCAGCAGCTTGAGGTCTCAGGGGGATTTGGATGGCTACACCTTC.

This clone was seen a few times. One end of the junction fails to match germline, which may point to a read error. The chain uses TRBV7-7 and TRBJ2-5, with 8 positions matching TRBD1. Germline V lookup: CDR1 SSHAT, CDR2 FNYEAQ (reference sequence). The length of the CDR3 is 15 residues. This chain's CDR3 is CASSVGQARKETQYF. DNA for the CDR3: TGTGCTAGCAGTGTGGGACAGGCGCGAAAAGAGACCCAGTACTTC.

The rearrangement uses TRBV6-5 and TRBJ2-3; 8 bases align to TRBD1. The length of the CDR3 is 14 residues. Germline-derived CDR1 and CDR2 are MNHEY and SVGAGI. The V segment lost 8 bases and the J segment 2 bases; nucleotides outside the gene matches: 6. In nucleotides, the CDR3 is TGTGCCAGCGGCCGGGACAGGAACACAGATACGCAGTATTTT. As protein: CASGRDRNTDTQYF.

J is TRBJ1-4 and V is TRBV6-5, with TRBD1 as a possible D gene (5 bases). Germline V gene lookup returns CDR1 MNHEY and CDR2 SVGAGI. The CDR3 runs to 12 residues. The V end lost 5 bases, the J end lost 7 bases, and 8 bases lay between the germline ends. In nucleotides, the CDR3 is TGTGCCAGCAGTATTCAGGGTGAAAAACTGTTTTTT. This codes for CASSIQGEKLFF.

The gene calls are TRBV30 and TRBJ2-2; TRBD1 might be the D (6 bases). Trimming took off 4 bases at V and 3 bases at J, with 9 bases between the two ends. The CDR3 extends over 13 amino acids. Germline CDR1 and CDR2: GTSNPN and SVGIG (reference sequence). This CDR3 reads CAWMGQDTGELFF. As DNA, the CDR3 is TGTGCCTGGATGGGACAAGACACCGGGGAGCTGTTTTTT.